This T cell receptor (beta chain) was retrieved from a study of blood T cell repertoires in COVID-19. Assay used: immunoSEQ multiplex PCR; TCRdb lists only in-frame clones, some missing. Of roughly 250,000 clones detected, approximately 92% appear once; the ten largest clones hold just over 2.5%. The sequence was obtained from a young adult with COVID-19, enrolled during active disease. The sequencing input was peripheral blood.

DNA for the CDR3: TGTGCCTGGAGTTATCCAGGAACCTACGAGCAGTACTTC. It specifies CAWSYPGTYEQYF. The V call is TRBV30, the J call TRBJ2-7; D not resolved. The CDR3 is 13 residues long. The V gene lost 2 bases and the J gene lost 2 bases, with 10 bases spanning the gap. The V gene's germline CDR1 is GTSNPN and CDR2 SVGIG (reference sequence).